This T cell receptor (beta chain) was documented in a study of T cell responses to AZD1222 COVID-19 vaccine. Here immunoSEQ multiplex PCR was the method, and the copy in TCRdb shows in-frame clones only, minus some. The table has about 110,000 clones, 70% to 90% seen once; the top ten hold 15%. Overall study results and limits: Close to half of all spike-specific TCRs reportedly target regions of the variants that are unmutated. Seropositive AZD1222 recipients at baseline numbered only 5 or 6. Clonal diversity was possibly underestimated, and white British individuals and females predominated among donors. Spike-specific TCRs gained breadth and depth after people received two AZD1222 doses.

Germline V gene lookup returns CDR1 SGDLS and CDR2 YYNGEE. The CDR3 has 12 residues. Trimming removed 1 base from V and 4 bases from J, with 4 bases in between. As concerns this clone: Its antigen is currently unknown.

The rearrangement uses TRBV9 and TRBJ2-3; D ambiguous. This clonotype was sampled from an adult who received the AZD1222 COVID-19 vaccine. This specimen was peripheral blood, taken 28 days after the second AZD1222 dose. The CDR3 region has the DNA TGTGCCAGCAGCGTACCGCCAGATACGCAGTATTTT. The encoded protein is CASSVPPDTQYF.